This note documents a single T cell receptor beta chain sequence. The antigen is undetermined. Trimming cost V 0 bases and J 7 bases; bases outside gene matches: 5. The CDR3 covers 14 residues. Per the germline V gene, CDR1 is ENHRY and CDR2 is SYGVKD. The PCR made use of 60 Vbeta and 13 Jbeta primers. Some clones are missing from TCRdb's copy, which holds only in-frame ones; the method was immunoSEQ multiplex PCR. The table records more than 90,000 clones, roughly 74% of them present only once. The data belong to a study of cytomegalovirus exposure and HLA in healthy donors. Across the whole study: Prior work identified more than 90 million unique TCR beta sequences in some 180 million T cells. Study results and limitations: CMV serostatus alone was available as immune exposure information. Altogether, about 160 TCR beta chains were recorded as cytomegalovirus-associated. The authors confirmed in vitro that a few CMV-associated chains were specific for CMV antigens.

The chain has TRBV10-3 and TRBJ1-1; 7 bases match TRBD1. Sequenced input: PBMCs. This receptor was taken from a woman between 35 and 50 years old in good health and CMV-seronegative. The CDR3 loop is CAISESTGSVEAFF. CDR3 nucleotides: TGTGCCATCAGTGAGTCGACAGGGTCCGTTGAAGCTTTCTTT.